Below, 23 T cell receptor beta chains from the same sample are listed, as sequenced in a study of blood T cell repertoires in COVID-19. The repertoire was sequenced with immunoSEQ multiplex PCR; TCRdb's copy has only in-frame clones and lacks some. The data hold about 74,000 clones, with 88% observed a single time. Material for sequencing was peripheral blood. These TCRs come from a woman of 80 years or more with acute or convalescent COVID-19.

This chain links TRBV4-2 with TRBJ1-1; 7 bases match TRBD1. Unmatched junction bases numbered 3, after V lost 0 bases and J lost 5 bases. The CDR3 is made up of 14 amino acids. Germline-derived CDR1 and CDR2 are LGHNA and YNFKEQ. DNA for the CDR3: TGTGCCAGCAGCCAAGAGACAGGGAGGACTGAAGCTTTCTTT. As protein: CASSQETGRTEAFF.

This clone was detected a few times. The chain has TRBV19 and TRBJ1-3; tentative D call: TRBD1 (5 bases). CDR1 and CDR2 (germline): LNHDA, SQIVND (reference sequence). V dropped 7 bases and J dropped 0 bases, with 19 bases sitting between them. The CDR3 length is 17 residues. CDR3 residues: CASTITHRGASGNTIYF. Here the CDR3 DNA reads TGTGCCAGTACTATCACCCACCGCGGGGCCTCTGGAAACACCATATATTTT.

This chain connects TRBV19 to TRBJ1-5; the D gene is possibly TRBD1 (5 bases). Trimming removed 4 bases from V and 0 bases from J, with 10 bases in between. Germline V gene data show CDR1 as LNHDA and CDR2 as SQIVND (reference sequence). The CDR3 covers 15 residues. CDR3 bases: TGTGCCAGTAGTAGAGACAGCGGTAGCAATCAGCCCCAGCATTTT. Its translation is CASSRDSGSNQPQHF.

The genes are TRBV5-6 and TRBJ2-3, with TRBD2 matching over 8 bases. The junction had 5 bases not matched to a gene; V was cut back by 1 base and J by 1 base. Germline V gives CDR1 SGHDT, CDR2 YYEEEE. The CDR3 spans 16 residues. As DNA, the CDR3 is TGTGCCAGCAGCTTGCTTATCGGGGGGGGCACAGATACGCAGTATTTT. Translated, it gives CASSLLIGGGTDTQYF.

The chain carries TRBV6-5 and TRBJ1-1; D gene ambiguous. Trimming removed 6 bases from V and 1 base from J, with 9 bases in between. CDR1 and CDR2 (germline): MNHEY, SVGAGI. CDR3 length: 13 amino acids. The CDR3 sequence: CASRKGGNTEAFF. CDR3 DNA sequence: TGTGCCAGCAGGAAGGGAGGGAACACTGAAGCTTTCTTT.

The rearrangement links TRBV6-1 to TRBJ2-7; the match to TRBD2 covers 7 bases. The CDR3 totals 16 residues. Germline CDR1 reads MNHNS; CDR2 reads SASEGT. With V trimmed by 3 bases and J by 1 base, 9 bases remained unmatched. This chain's CDR3 is CASSDGPLGGSYEQYF. CDR3 coding DNA: TGTGCCAGCAGTGATGGTCCGTTGGGGGGGTCCTACGAGCAGTACTTC.

The chain recombines TRBV7-9 with TRBJ1-1; the match to TRBD1 covers 11 bases. The CDR3 contains 12 residues. Germline-derived CDR1 and CDR2 are SEHNR and FQNEAQ (reference sequence). V dropped 3 bases and J dropped 11; count of bases not matched to a gene: 2. The CDR3 reads CASSFGQGAAFF. The CDR3 DNA reads as TGTGCCAGCAGCTTCGGACAGGGGGCCGCTTTCTTT.

This clone was observed a few times. The chain joins TRBV30 to TRBJ1-6; 9 bases line up with TRBD1. Germline V gene data show CDR1 as GTSNPN and CDR2 as SVGIG (reference sequence). The length of the CDR3 is 14 residues. After removal of 5 bases from V and 10 bases from J, the junction contained 9 bases not matched to a gene. The CDR3 loop reads CAWYTGTGRSPLHF. CDR3 in DNA: TGTGCCTGGTATACCGGGACAGGGAGGTCACCCCTCCACTTT.

The rearrangement joins TRBV9 to TRBJ1-3; TRBD1 is a possible D gene (5 bases). The CDR3 runs to 17 residues. Germline values: CDR1 SGDLS, CDR2 YYNGEE. Trimming took 0 bases from V and 0 from J, leaving 13 bases between them. The CDR3 loop reads CASSVGGGFLSGNTIYF. The CDR3 DNA reads as TGTGCCAGCAGCGTAGGGGGGGGGTTCCTCTCTGGAAACACCATATATTTT.

CDR3 coding DNA: TGTGCCAGCAGCGCGCTGACAGGGGGGCCCCAGCATTTT. Residues: CASSALTGGPQHF. This chain joins TRBV9 and TRBJ1-5; the match to TRBD1 covers 9 bases. V lost 3 bases to trimming and J lost 9 bases; unmatched junction nucleotides: 4. CDR3 length equals 13 residues. Looked up from germline, CDR1 is SGDLS and CDR2 is YYNGEE.

This clone appeared once. The rearrangement joins TRBV4-3 to TRBJ1-2; D is undetermined. The V end was cut by 1 base, the J end by 4 bases, with 16 bases between. CDR3 size: 16 residues. Germline CDR1 reads LGHNA; CDR2 reads YSLEER. CDR3 in DNA: TGCGCCAGCAGCCAAGCCGCTTTTGACATTAGCTATGGCTACACCTTC. Translated, it gives CASSQAAFDISYGYTF.

The chain links TRBV19 to TRBJ2-2, with 7 bases identical to TRBD2. Germline V gene lookup returns CDR1 LNHDA and CDR2 SQIVND (reference sequence). The CDR3 loop spans 16 amino acids. After removal of 6 bases from V and 2 bases from J, the junction contained 9 bases not matched to a gene. The CDR3 sequence is CASSRRREPNTGELFF. The CDR3 bases are TGTGCCAGTAGCAGGAGGCGGGAGCCTAACACCGGGGAGCTGTTTTTT.

The gene calls are TRBV29-1 and TRBJ1-4, with TRBD1 matching 7 bases. The V and J ends lost 4 bases and 7 bases, in that order; junction bases with no gene match: 12. The CDR3 length is 15 residues. Per the germline V gene, CDR1 is SQVTM and CDR2 is ANQGSEA. CDR3 bases: TGCAGCGTTGCCATTTCAGGGGGGCAGATTGAAAAACTGTTTTTT. This translates into CSVAISGGQIEKLFF.

V is TRBV5-1 and J is TRBJ1-1; 7 bases line up with TRBD1. This CDR3 is 14 amino acids long. Germline CDR1 reads SGHRS; CDR2 reads YFSETQ. V was clipped by 4 bases and J by 1 base; unmatched bases: 4. CDR3 in amino acids: CASSRGQKNTEAFF. CDR3 in DNA: TGCGCCAGCAGCCGGGGACAGAAGAACACTGAAGCTTTCTTT.

The rearrangement joins TRBV2 to TRBJ2-7; TRBD2 matches 9 bases. Germline CDR1 SNHLY, CDR2 FYNNEI. Trimming cost V 7 bases and J 11 bases; bases outside gene matches: 15. This CDR3 has 14 amino acids. Written as DNA, the CDR3 is TGTGCCAGCAAACTTTTGGCGGGGGGGCCCAAGGAGTACTTC. Its translation: CASKLLAGGPKEYF. The full variable domain, rest sourced from reference TRBV2 and TRBJ2-7, is EPEVTQTPSHQVTQMGQEVILRCVPISNHLYFYWYRQILGQKVEFLVSFYNNEISEKSEIFDDQFSVERPDGSNFTLKIRSTKLEDSAMYFCASKLLAGGPKEYFGPGTRLTVT.

This rearrangement joins TRBV14 to TRBJ1-3; no clear D gene. The V and J ends lost 1 base and 8 bases respectively, with 12 bases between them. The germline V gene has CDR1 SGHDN and CDR2 FVKESK. The CDR3 totals 14 residues. CDR3 nucleotide sequence: TGTGCCAGCAGCCAAGGGCACAGAACTGACACCATATATTTT. As protein: CASSQGHRTDTIYF.

The V call is TRBV2, the J call TRBJ1-3; D may be TRBD1 (6 bases). The CDR3 is 16 residues long. V lost 7 bases and J lost 0, with 16 bases in between. Germline values: CDR1 SNHLY, CDR2 FYNNEI. CDR3 residues: CASTLGGRDSGNTIYF. The CDR3 DNA follows: TGTGCCAGCACTCTGGGGGGGCGCGACTCTGGAAACACCATATATTTT.

This CDR3 is CASSPWTSDHNEQFF. As DNA, the CDR3 is TGTGCCAGCTCACCCTGGACTAGCGACCACAATGAGCAGTTCTTC. This chain links TRBV18 with TRBJ2-1, with 9 positions matching TRBD2. CDR3 length equals 15 residues. Germline loops: CDR1 KGHSH, CDR2 LQKENI. The junction had 5 bases not matched to a gene; V was cut back by 3 bases and J by 5 bases.

This chain links TRBV29-1 with TRBJ2-1, with 7 bases lining up with TRBD2. With 6 bases clipped from V and 0 bases from J, the junction kept 11 bases outside the gene matches. CDR1 SQVTM and CDR2 ANQGSEA come from the germline V gene. The CDR3 covers 16 residues. The CDR3 nucleotides are TGCAGCGTGGGGGGGGGTCTTCCAAGCTCCTACAATGAGCAGTTCTTC. Its translation is CSVGGGLPSSYNEQFF.

In this sample, this clone turned up a few times. The V and J genes are TRBV28 and TRBJ1-6, with 7 bases aligning to TRBD1. With V trimmed by 5 bases and J by 9 bases, 10 bases remained unmatched. The CDR3 sequence is 15 residues long. CDR1 and CDR2 (germline): MDHEN, SYDVKM. Here the CDR3 reads CASSRSDRDASPLHF. CDR3 nucleotides: TGTGCCAGCAGTCGGAGTGACAGGGACGCTTCACCCCTCCACTTT.

This chain connects TRBV28 to TRBJ1-2; 12 bases fit TRBD1. The CDR3 is 15 amino acids. V dropped 5 bases and J dropped 4; count of bases not matched to a gene: 5. The germline CDR1 and CDR2 sequences are MDHEN and SYDVKM. CDR3 DNA sequence: TGTGCCAGCAGTCCAGGGACAGGGGGCATCTATGGCTACACCTTC. Its translation: CASSPGTGGIYGYTF.

The genes are TRBV19 and TRBJ1-3; D may be TRBD1 (6 bases). Germline V gives CDR1 LNHDA, CDR2 SQIVND (reference sequence). Trimming pared 6 bases from V and 4 bases from J, leaving 13 bases between. The CDR3 runs to 14 residues. DNA for the CDR3: TGTGCCAGTAGCTTCGACAGGTCCGGAAACACCATATATTTT. Its protein is CASSFDRSGNTIYF.

The chain employs TRBV7-8 and TRBJ2-3; D is perhaps TRBD2 (5 bases). Trimming stripped 1 base from V and 2 bases from J, with 10 bases between. The germline V gene has CDR1 SGHVS and CDR2 FQNEAQ. The CDR3 totals 15 residues. The CDR3, as DNA: TGTGCCAGCAGCTTAGATCCGGGGTCCACAGATACGCAGTATTTT. It translates to CASSLDPGSTDTQYF.